The entry below describes one T cell receptor (beta chain). Its antigen is currently not known. No base quality values were provided; no much bigger clone lies one nucleotide off. The CDR1 and CDR2 encoded by the germline V gene (reference sequence) are LNHDA and SQIVND. Trimming costs V 3 bases and J 4 bases, and their ends lie 18 bases apart. The CDR3 covers 16 residues, taking in both the cysteine and the phenylalanine. CDR3 DNA is the only sequence kept; it has 48 bases, read in frame from the first base. In this study, focal radiation therapy paired with CTLA-4 blockade (ipilimumab) was tested in patients who had chemo-refractory metastatic non-small-cell lung cancer. This sample is drawn from a study of radiotherapy plus CTLA-4 blockade in lung cancer (dated by TCRdb to the late 2010s). Study-level background: Among the enrolled patients, approximately 18% had an objective response, and roughly 30% reached disease control.

The method was the immunoSEQ multiplex PCR assay. TCRdb holds this immuneACCESS table with in-frame rearrangements only. Some clones are missing; in checked studies, unresolved V genes explain under half, and the rest has no known cause. The sample has about 85,000 clones on record, 70% to 90% of them singletons. Clones ranked in the top ten supply about 2% of the sample. Results and caveats for the whole study, not just this receptor: Early dynamic changes in blood T cell clones, together with increased serum interferon-beta after radiation, were reported as the strongest predictors of response. TCR clones derived from tumors expanded in peripheral blood after treatment with radiotherapy and ipilimumab.

The chain uses TRBV19 and TRBJ2-5, and the D gene may be TRBD2, 6 bases matching. This sequence was found in a human donor with non-small cell lung cancer who had a partial response to radiotherapy plus ipilimumab. The starting material was peripheral blood, obtained from a patient treated with radiotherapy plus ipilimumab. The sequence in DNA is TGTGCCAGTAGTATGCCCGCAGGAGGGCGGAGAGAGACCCAGTACTTC. This sequence encodes CASSMPAGGRRETQYF.